A selection of T cell receptor beta chains follows, all from one sample in a study of blood T cell repertoires in COVID-19. Assay: immunoSEQ multiplex PCR; the TCRdb copy retains only in-frame clones and omits some. The sample has more than 200,000 clones; 80% are singletons. Sequences were obtained from PBMCs or T cells enriched from blood (not recorded which). All receptors come from a woman between 40 and 50 years old with acute COVID-19. The CDR3 runs from the conserved cysteine through the conserved F or W. The order of the fields is J gene, V gene, clone size, D gene, CDR3 length, CDR3 DNA, CDR3 protein. D genes are given only for firm matches. Not all rows give a size; the values are once, few, many and, for expanded clones, a class.

J gene: TRBJ1-4; V gene: TRBV29-1; clone size: NA; D gene: TRBD1; CDR3 length: 13; CDR3 DNA: TGCAGCGCACTAGGAGGGGGCGATGAAAAACTGTTTTTT; CDR3 protein: CSALGGGDEKLFF
J gene: TRBJ2-3; V gene: TRBV10-3; clone size: NA; D gene: TRBD1; CDR3 length: 15; CDR3 DNA: TGTGCCATCCGAGGGGCAGGGGGCATGTCAGATACGCAGTATTTT; CDR3 protein: CAIRGAGGMSDTQYF
J gene: TRBJ2-7; V gene: TRBV2; clone size: NA; D gene: NA; CDR3 length: 14; CDR3 DNA: TGTGCCAGCAGTGGTGCCAGGGGTCGTCACGAGCAGTACTTC; CDR3 protein: CASSGARGRHEQYF
J gene: TRBJ1-1; V gene: TRBV27; clone size: few; D gene: NA; CDR3 length: 13; CDR3 DNA: TGTGCCAGCCTCGGGCGGGGGAGGGCTGAAGCTTTCTTT; CDR3 protein: CASLGRGRAEAFF
J gene: TRBJ2-7; V gene: TRBV27; clone size: NA; D gene: TRBD2; CDR3 length: 18; CDR3 DNA: TGTGCCAGCAGGGGGAGGGGCCTAGCGGGACAAACCTCCTACGAGCAGTACTTC; CDR3 protein: CASRGRGLAGQTSYEQYF
J gene: TRBJ2-3; V gene: TRBV19; clone size: NA; D gene: TRBD2; CDR3 length: 16; CDR3 DNA: TGTGCCAGTAGCTCTAGACTAGCCATCTCCACAGATACGCAGTATTTT; CDR3 protein: CASSSRLAISTDTQYF
J gene: TRBJ2-5; V gene: TRBV28; clone size: NA; D gene: TRBD1; CDR3 length: 16; CDR3 DNA: TGTGCCAGCAGGAACGGACAGGGGAGGGGGCAAGAGACCCAGTACTTC; CDR3 protein: CASRNGQGRGQETQYF
J gene: TRBJ1-1; V gene: TRBV7-3; clone size: NA; D gene: NA; CDR3 length: 13; CDR3 DNA: TGTGCCAGCAGCCCCTCAGGGTTGACTGAAGCTTTCTTT; CDR3 protein: CASSPSGLTEAFF
J gene: TRBJ2-6; V gene: TRBV6-6; clone size: NA; D gene: TRBD1; CDR3 length: 19; CDR3 DNA: TGTGCCAGCAGTCATCGACAGGGAGAGATCTCCTCTGGGGCCAACGTCCTGACTTTC; CDR3 protein: CASSHRQGEISSGANVLTF
J gene: TRBJ1-1; V gene: TRBV7-2; clone size: NA; D gene: NA; CDR3 length: 18; CDR3 DNA: TGTGCCAGCAGCTTAGTACCTTTCGGGACTCAAGTAAACACTGAAGCTTTCTTT; CDR3 protein: CASSLVPFGTQVNTEAFF
J gene: TRBJ1-4; V gene: TRBV30; clone size: NA; D gene: NA; CDR3 length: 16; CDR3 DNA: TGTGCCTCCGGCCTTCAGGGTTTTTCTCGAATTGAAAAACTGTTTTTT; CDR3 protein: CASGLQGFSRIEKLFF
J gene: TRBJ2-7; V gene: TRBV5-6; clone size: NA; D gene: NA; CDR3 length: 14; CDR3 DNA: TGTGCCAGCAGCTTGCCCGAGAGGCCTTACGAGCAGTACTTC; CDR3 protein: CASSLPERPYEQYF
J gene: TRBJ1-5; V gene: TRBV19; clone size: NA; D gene: NA; CDR3 length: 14; CDR3 DNA: TGTGCCAGTAGCCCGGGACATATTAATCAGCCCCAGCATTTT; CDR3 protein: CASSPGHINQPQHF
J gene: TRBJ2-5; V gene: TRBV7-9; clone size: NA; D gene: TRBD2; CDR3 length: 18; CDR3 DNA: TGTGCCAGCAGCCCCGGGGGGCTAGCGGGGGCCGGCCGGGGGACCCAGTACTTC; CDR3 protein: CASSPGGLAGAGRGTQYF
J gene: TRBJ2-1; V gene: TRBV24-1; clone size: NA; D gene: TRBD2; CDR3 length: 16; CDR3 DNA: TGTGCCACCAGTTCCAGGACTAGCGGGAGTTTTGATGAGCAGTTCTTC; CDR3 protein: CATSSRTSGSFDEQFF